These 5 T cell receptor beta chains originate from one sample sequenced in a study of beta chain features in type 1 diabetes. Sequenced material consisted of expressed TCRB transcripts (all of the isolated RNA was reverse transcribed). Sequencing was performed with immunoSEQ multiplex PCR; in TCRdb, only in-frame clones are kept and a portion is missing. The data contain fewer than 350,000 clones, 8% of them singletons. The sample was central memory CD4+ T cells from blood. Receptor source: a woman aged 18-35 years in good health.

The rearrangement uses TRBV6-5 and TRBJ1-1; D may be TRBD1 (5 bases). In germline, CDR1 is MNHEY, CDR2 SVGAGI. The CDR3 totals 13 residues. Trimming left V 2 bases short and J 4 bases short, with 8 bases between. This CDR3 reads CASSYGGTTEAFF. The CDR3 region has the DNA TGTGCCAGCAGTTACGGGGGGACCACTGAAGCTTTCTTT.

The CDR3 is CASSAQGENTEAFF. The CDR3, as DNA: TGTGCCAGCAGCGCACAGGGTGAGAACACTGAAGCTTTCTTT. The gene calls are TRBV7-2 and TRBJ1-1; the D gene is possibly TRBD1 (6 bases). The CDR3 has 14 amino acids. Germline values: CDR1 SGHTA, CDR2 FQGNSA. V was pared by 5 bases and J by 1 base, with 11 bases between.

V is TRBV7-2 and J is TRBJ2-1, with 12 nucleotides matching TRBD1. V was clipped by 5 bases and J by 9 bases; unmatched bases: 11. Germline lookup yields CDR1 SGHTA and CDR2 FQGNSA. This CDR3 contains 16 residues. This chain's CDR3 is CASSPQGQGAGLEQFF. In nucleotides, the CDR3 is TGTGCCAGCAGCCCCCAGGGACAGGGGGCCGGGCTTGAGCAGTTCTTC.

This chain connects TRBV7-3 to TRBJ2-5; 15 bases are shared with TRBD2. The junction had 3 bases not matched to a gene; V was cut back by 5 bases and J by 8 bases. In germline, CDR1 is SGHTA, CDR2 FQGTGA. This CDR3 spans 14 amino acids. CDR3 in DNA: TGTGCCAGCAGCACGGGACTAGCGGGAGGAACCCAGTACTTC. Translated: CASSTGLAGGTQYF.

This clone showed up just a few times. The rearrangement uses TRBV11-3 and TRBJ2-7; a weak D match, TRBD1 (5 bases). V was cut by 2 bases and J by 3 bases, with 5 bases left in between. Germline V gives CDR1 SGHNT, CDR2 YENEEA. The CDR3 is made up of 12 amino acids. The CDR3 nucleotides are TGTGCCAGCAGCTTACAGGGCTACGAGCAGTACTTC. This encodes CASSLQGYEQYF.